The TCR beta chain described here comes from a study of T cell changes during pregnancy in multiple sclerosis. The V gene's germline CDR1 is SEHNR and CDR2 FQNEAQ (reference sequence). The CDR3 is made up of 17 amino acids. V was shortened by 2 bases and J by 0 bases, with 15 bases between the two germline ends. Libraries were prepared by immunoSEQ multiplex PCR; TCRdb keeps only in-frame clonotypes and omits some of them. Altogether more than 25,000 clones are present, about nine tenths being singletons, with the ten largest covering about 3.8%. Sequencing used CD8+ T cells from peripheral blood mononuclear cells, obtained in the second trimester of pregnancy. This TCR was recovered from a female donor in good health, enrolled as a control in a pregnancy study. V usage is TRBV7-9 and J usage is TRBJ2-3, with TRBD1 as a possible D gene (5 bases). The CDR3 sequence is CASSLSGVRASTDTQYF. CDR3 nucleotides: TGTGCCAGCAGCTTATCAGGAGTCAGGGCTAGCACAGATACGCAGTATTTT.